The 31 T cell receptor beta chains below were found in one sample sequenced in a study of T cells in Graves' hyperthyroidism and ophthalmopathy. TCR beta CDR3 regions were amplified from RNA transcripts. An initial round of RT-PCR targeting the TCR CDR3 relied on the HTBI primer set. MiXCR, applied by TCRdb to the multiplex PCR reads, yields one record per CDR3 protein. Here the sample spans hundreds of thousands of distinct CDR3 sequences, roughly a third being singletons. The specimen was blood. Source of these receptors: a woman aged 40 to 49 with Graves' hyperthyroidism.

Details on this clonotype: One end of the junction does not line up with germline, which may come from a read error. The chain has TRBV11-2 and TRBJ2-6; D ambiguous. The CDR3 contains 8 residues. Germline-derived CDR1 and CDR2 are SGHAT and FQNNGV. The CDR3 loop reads CASTVMTF. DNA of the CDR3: TGTGCCAGCACCGTCATGACTTTC. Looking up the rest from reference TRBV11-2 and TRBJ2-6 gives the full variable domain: EAGVAQSPRYKIIEKRQSVAFWCNPISGHATLYWYQQILGQGPKLLIQFQNNGVVDDSQLPKDRFSAERLKGVDSTLKIQPAKLEDSAVYLCASTVMTFGAGSRLTVL.

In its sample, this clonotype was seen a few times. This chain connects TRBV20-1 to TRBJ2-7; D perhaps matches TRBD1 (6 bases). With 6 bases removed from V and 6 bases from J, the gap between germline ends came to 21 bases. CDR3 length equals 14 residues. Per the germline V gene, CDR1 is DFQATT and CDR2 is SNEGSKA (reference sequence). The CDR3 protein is CSALTGDPRSEQYF. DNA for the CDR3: TGCAGTGCCTTGACAGGTGACCCTCGGAGCGAGCAGTACTTC.

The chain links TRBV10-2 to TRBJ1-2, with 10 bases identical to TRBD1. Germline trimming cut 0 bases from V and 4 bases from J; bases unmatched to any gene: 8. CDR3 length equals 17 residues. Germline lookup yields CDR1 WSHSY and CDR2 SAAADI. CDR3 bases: TGCGCCAGCAGTGAGTCGAGCGGGACAGGGGATAGCTATGGCTACACCTTC. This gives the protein CASSESSGTGDSYGYTF.

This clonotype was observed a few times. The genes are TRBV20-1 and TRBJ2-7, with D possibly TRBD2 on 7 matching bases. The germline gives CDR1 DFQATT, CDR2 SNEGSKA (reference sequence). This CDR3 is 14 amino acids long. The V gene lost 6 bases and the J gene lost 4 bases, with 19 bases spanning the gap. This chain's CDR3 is CSAPRAGEGYEQYF. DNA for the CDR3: TGCAGTGCCCCCCGAGCAGGGGAGGGGTACGAGCAGTACTTC.

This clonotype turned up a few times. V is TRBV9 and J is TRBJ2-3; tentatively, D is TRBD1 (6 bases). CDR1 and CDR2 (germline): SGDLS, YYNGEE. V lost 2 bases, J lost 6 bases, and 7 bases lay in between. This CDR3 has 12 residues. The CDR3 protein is CASSVGADTQYF. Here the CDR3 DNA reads TGTGCCAGCAGCGTGGGGGCGGATACGCAGTATTTT.

The DNA of the CDR3 is TGTGCCAGCAGTTTATATGGGGTTAGAGACTCTGGAAACACCATATATTTT. Translated, it gives CASSLYGVRDSGNTIYF. This chain joins TRBV12-3 or TRBV12-4 and TRBJ1-3; unclear D gene. The CDR3 runs 17 residues. V was shortened by 2 bases and J by 0 bases, with 14 bases between the two germline ends.

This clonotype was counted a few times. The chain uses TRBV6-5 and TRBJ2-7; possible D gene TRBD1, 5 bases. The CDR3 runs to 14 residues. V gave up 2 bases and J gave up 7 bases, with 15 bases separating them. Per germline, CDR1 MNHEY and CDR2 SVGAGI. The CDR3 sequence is CASSYGQGGVEQYF. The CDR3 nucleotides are TGTGCCAGCAGTTACGGGCAGGGTGGGGTGGAGCAGTACTTC.

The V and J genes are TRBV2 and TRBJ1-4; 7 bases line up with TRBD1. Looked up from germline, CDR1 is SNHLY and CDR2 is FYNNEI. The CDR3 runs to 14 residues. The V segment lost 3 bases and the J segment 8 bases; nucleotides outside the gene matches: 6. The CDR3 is CASSETGTEEKLFF. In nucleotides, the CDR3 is TGTGCCAGCAGTGAGACAGGGACGGAAGAAAAACTGTTTTTT.

The CDR3 DNA is TGTGCCAGCAGTCTCTACAGGGAACGCGAAAAACTGTTTTTT. It is translated as CASSLYREREKLFF. V usage is TRBV27 and J usage is TRBJ1-4; a weak D match, TRBD1 (6 bases). Trimming pared 5 bases from V and 8 bases from J, leaving 15 bases between. CDR3 length: 14 residues. The germline V gene encodes CDR1 MNHEY and CDR2 SMNVEV (reference sequence).

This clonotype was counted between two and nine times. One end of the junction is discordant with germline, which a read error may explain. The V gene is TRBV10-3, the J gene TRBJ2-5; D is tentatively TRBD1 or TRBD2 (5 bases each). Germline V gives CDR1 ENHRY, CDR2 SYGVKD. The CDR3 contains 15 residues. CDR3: CASSSRRDLVETQYF. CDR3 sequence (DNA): TGTGCCAGCAGTTCCCGCCGGGACCTCGTGGAGACCCAGTACTTC.

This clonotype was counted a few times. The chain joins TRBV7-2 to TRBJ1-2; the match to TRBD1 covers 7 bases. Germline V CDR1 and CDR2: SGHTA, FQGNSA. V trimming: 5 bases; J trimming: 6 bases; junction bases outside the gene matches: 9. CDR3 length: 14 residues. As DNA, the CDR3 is TGTGCCAGCAGCCCGACGGAGGGGGCAGATGGCTACACCTTC. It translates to CASSPTEGADGYTF.

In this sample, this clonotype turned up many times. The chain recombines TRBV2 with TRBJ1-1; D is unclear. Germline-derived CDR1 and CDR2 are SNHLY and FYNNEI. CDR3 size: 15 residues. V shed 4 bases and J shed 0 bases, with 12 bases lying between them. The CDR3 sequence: CASSAFGLMNTEAFF. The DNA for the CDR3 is TGTGCCAGCAGTGCTTTTGGACTCATGAACACTGAAGCTTTCTTT.

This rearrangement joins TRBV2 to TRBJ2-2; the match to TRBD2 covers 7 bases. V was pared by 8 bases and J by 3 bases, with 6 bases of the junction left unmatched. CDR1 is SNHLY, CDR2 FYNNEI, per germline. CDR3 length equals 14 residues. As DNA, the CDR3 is TGTGCCAGCGCTTACCGGGGGGACACCGGGGAGCTGTTTTTT. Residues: CASAYRGDTGELFF.

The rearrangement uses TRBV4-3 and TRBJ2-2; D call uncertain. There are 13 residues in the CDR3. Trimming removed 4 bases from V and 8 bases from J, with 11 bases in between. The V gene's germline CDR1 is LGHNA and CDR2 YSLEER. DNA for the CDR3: TGCGCCAGCAGCCGCGAGGCGTCAGGGGAGCTGTTTTTT. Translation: CASSREASGELFF.

The CDR3 nucleotides read TGTGCCAGCAGCCCAGGGGGTGGGGCCTATGGCTACACCTTC. Amino acids: CASSPGGGAYGYTF. This chain joins TRBV7-2 and TRBJ1-2; 7 bases agree with TRBD1. Unmatched junction bases numbered 7, after V lost 5 bases and J lost 4 bases. CDR1 and CDR2 from the germline V gene are SGHTA and FQGNSA. The CDR3 extends over 14 amino acids.

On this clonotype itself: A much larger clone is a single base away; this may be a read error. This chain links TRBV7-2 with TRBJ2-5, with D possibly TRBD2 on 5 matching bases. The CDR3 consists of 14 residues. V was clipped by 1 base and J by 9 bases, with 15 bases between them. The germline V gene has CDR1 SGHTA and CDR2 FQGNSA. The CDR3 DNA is TGTGCCAGCAGCTTAGTTGGGGAGCCTGGGGCCCAGTACTTC. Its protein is CASSLVGEPGAQYF.

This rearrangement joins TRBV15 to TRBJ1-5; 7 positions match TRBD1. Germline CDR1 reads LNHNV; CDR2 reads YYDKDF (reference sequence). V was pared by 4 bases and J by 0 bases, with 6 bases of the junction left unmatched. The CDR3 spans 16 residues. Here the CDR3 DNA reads TGTGCCACCAGCAAAAAGACAGGGTATAGCAATCAGCCCCAGCATTTT. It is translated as CATSKKTGYSNQPQHF.

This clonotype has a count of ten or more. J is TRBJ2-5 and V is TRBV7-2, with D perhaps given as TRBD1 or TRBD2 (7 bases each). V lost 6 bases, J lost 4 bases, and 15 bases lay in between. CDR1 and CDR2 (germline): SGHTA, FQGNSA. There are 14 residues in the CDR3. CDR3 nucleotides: TGTGCCAGCAGGCTCAGGGGGGGTGGAGAGACCCAGTACTTC. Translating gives CASRLRGGGETQYF.

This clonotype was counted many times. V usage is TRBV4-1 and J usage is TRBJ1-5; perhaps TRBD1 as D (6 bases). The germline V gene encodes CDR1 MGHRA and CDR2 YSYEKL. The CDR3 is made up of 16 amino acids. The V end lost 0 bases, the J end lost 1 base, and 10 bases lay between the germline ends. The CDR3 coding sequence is TGCGCCAGCAGCCAAGAGGTGGGGGCAAGCAATCAGCCCCAGCATTTT. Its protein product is CASSQEVGASNQPQHF.

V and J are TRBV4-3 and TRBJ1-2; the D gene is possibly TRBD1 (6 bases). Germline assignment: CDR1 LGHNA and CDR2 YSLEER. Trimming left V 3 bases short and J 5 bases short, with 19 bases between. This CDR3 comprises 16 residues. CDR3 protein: CASSHGLETGVYGYTF. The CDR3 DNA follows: TGCGCCAGCAGCCATGGACTTGAGACAGGAGTTTATGGCTACACCTTC.

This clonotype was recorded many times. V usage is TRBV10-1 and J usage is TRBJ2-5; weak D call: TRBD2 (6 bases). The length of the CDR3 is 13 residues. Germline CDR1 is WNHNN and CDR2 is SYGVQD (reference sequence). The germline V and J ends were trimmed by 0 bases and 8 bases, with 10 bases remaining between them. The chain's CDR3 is CASSESTGSTQYF. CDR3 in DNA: TGCGCCAGCAGTGAGTCGACCGGGAGTACCCAGTACTTC.

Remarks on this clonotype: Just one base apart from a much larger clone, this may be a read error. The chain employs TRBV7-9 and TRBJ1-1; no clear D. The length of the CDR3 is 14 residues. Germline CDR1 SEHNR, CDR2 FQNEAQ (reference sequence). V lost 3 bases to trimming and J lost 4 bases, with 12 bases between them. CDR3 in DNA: TGTGCCAGCAGCTTTTTATTAGCGGCCACTGAAGCTTTCTTT. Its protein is CASSFLLAATEAFF. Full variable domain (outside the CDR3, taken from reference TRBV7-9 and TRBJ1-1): DTGVSQNPRHKITKRGQNVTFRCDPISEHNRLYWYRQTLGQGPEFLTYFQNEAQLEKSRLLSDRFSAERPKGSFSTLEIQRTEQGDSAMYLCASSFLLAATEAFFGQGTRLTVV.

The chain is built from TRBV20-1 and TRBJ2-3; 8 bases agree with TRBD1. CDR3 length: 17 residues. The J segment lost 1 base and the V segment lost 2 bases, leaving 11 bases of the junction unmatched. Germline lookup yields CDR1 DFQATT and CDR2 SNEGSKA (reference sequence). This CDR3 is CSARLYEQGVGTDTQYF. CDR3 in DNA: TGCAGTGCTAGACTGTACGAACAGGGGGTAGGCACAGATACGCAGTATTTT.

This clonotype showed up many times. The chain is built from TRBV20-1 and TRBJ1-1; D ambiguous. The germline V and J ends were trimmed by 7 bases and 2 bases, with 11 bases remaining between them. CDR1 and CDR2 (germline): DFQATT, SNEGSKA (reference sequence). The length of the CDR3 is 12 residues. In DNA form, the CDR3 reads TGCAGTGGTGAGGATGGAAACACTGAAGCTTTCTTT. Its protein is CSGEDGNTEAFF.

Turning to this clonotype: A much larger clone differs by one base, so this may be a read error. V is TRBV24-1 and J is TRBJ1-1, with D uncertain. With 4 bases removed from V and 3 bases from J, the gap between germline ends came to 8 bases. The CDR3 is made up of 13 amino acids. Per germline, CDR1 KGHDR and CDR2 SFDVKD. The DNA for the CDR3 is TGTGCCACCAGTGAAGAGGGCCACACTGAAGCTTTCTTT. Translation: CATSEEGHTEAFF.

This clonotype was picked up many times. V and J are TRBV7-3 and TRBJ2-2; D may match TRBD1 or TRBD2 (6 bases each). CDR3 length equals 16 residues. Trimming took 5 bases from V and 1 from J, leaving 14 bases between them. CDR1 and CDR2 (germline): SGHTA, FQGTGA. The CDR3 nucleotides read TGTGCCAGCAGCCCCGGGGGCAGGAGGAACACCGGGGAGCTGTTTTTT. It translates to CASSPGGRRNTGELFF.

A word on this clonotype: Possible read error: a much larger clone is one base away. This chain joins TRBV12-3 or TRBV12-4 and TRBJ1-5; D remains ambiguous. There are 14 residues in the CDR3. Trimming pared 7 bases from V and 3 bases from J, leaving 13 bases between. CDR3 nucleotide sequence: TGTGCCAGCAACCACGGACGGAACAATCAGCCCCAGCATTTT. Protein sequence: CASNHGRNNQPQHF.

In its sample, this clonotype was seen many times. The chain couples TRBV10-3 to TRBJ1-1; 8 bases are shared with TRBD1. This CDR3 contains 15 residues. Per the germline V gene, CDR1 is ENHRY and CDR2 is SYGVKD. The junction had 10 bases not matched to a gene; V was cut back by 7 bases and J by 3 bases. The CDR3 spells CAITGAGQGDTEAFF. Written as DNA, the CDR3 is TGTGCCATCACCGGAGCCGGACAGGGTGACACTGAAGCTTTCTTT.

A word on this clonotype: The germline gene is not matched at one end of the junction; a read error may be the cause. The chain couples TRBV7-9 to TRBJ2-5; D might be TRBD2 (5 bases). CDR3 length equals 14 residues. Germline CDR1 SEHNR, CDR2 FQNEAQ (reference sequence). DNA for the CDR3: TGCGCCAGCAGAATGATCGATGCTTGGGAGACCCCGTACTTC. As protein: CASRMIDAWETPYF.

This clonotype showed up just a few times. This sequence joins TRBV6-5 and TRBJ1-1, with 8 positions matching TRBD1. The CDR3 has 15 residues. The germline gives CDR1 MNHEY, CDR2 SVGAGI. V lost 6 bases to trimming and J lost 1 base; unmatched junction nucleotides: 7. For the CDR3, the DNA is TGTGCCAGCAGACCAGACGGGACAGGGAACACTGAAGCTTTCTTT. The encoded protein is CASRPDGTGNTEAFF.

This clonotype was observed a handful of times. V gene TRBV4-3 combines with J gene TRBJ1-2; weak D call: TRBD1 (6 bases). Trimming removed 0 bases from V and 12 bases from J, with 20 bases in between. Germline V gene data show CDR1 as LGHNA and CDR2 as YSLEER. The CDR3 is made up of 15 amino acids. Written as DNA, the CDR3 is TGCGCCAGCAGCCAAGAGGGCAGGGGAGACGGGGTCAACACCTTC. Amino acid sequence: CASSQEGRGDGVNTF.